This T cell receptor (beta chain) was captured by sequencing in a study of CD8 T cells in Susac syndrome. General observations from the study: The study conceded that its TCR sequencing and HLA analysis involved relatively few individuals.

Blood CD8+ and CD4+ T cells underwent high-throughput TCR beta sequencing. The multiple sclerosis controls were treatment-naive patients affected by stable or active relapsing-remitting disease. A note on this clonotype: Antigen specificity is unknown.

RNA, at about 0.45 to 1 ug, was reverse transcribed with random hexamers. Across 54 Vbeta and 13 Jbeta, immunoSEQ multiplex PCR amplified TCR beta CDR3. Each CDR3 protein gets one entry after TCRdb re-called the immunoSEQ multiplex PCR reads with MiXCR. The sample has more than 100,000 distinct CDR3 sequences; around 75% are singletons. Per the germline V gene, CDR1 is MNHEY and CDR2 is SMNVEV (reference sequence). The CDR3 covers 13 residues. The V end lost 5 bases, the J end lost 10 bases, and 16 bases lay between the germline ends. Sequencing was performed on CD8+ T cells from PBMCs. The sequence was obtained from a human donor with multiple sclerosis. The rearrangement uses TRBV27 and TRBJ2-3, with a possible D match to TRBD2 (5 bases). The CDR3 nucleotides are TGTGCCAGCAGTACAGCTAAACTAGGCGCGCAGTATTTT. Translation gives CASSTAKLGAQYF.